This T cell receptor (beta chain) stems from a study of technical replicates of blood from a few donors. The germline gives CDR1 SGHRS, CDR2 YFSETQ. Trimming removed 3 bases from V and 1 base from J, with 10 bases in between. The CDR3 contains 14 residues. Clones were sequenced by immunoSEQ multiplex PCR, and TCRdb holds only the in-frame ones, with some missing. The table shows approximately 74,000 clones, with nearly 98% occurring only once. The chain is built from TRBV5-1 and TRBJ1-1; D unresolved. This receptor was taken from a human donor in good health. Source material: T cells isolated from PBMCs. The CDR3 DNA reads TGCGCCAGCAGCTCTGACATCGCGAACACTGAAGCTTTCTTT. The encoded protein is CASSSDIANTEAFF.